These 31 T cell receptor beta chains share one sample of origin, sequenced in a study of graft-versus-host responses after intestinal transplantation. Graft specimens yielded both intraepithelial and lamina propria lymphocytes. Produced via immunoSEQ multiplex PCR; TCRdb's table is partial and in-frame only. The repertoire includes a few thousand clones, approximately 77% of them detected once, and about 10% sits in the top ten. The specimen comprised ileum tissue, sampled approximately 960 days after intestinal transplantation. The receptor set was obtained from a human patient who received an intestinal transplant, so some T cells may come from the graft donor.

V usage is TRBV6-1 and J usage is TRBJ1-2; no clear D. The CDR3 sequence is 14 residues long. Germline CDR1 MNHNS, CDR2 SASEGT. V shed 0 bases and J shed 8 bases, with 13 bases lying between them. The DNA for the CDR3 is TGTGCCAGCAGTGAAGCGAGCCCGTCAAGAGGCTACACCTTC. It translates to CASSEASPSRGYTF.

About this clone: The junction and the germline gene differ at one end; a read error may be behind it. This chain joins TRBV7-7 and TRBJ2-5; D is unclear. The CDR3 has 16 amino acids. Germline CDR1 reads SSHAT; CDR2 reads FNYEAQ (reference sequence). The CDR3 loop reads CASSLGRGVAQETQYF. The CDR3 region has the DNA TGTGCTAGCAGCTTAGGCCGTGGGGTCGCCCAAGAGACCCAGTACTTC.

In its sample, this clone was seen once. The genes are TRBV19 and TRBJ2-1, with 8 bases aligning to TRBD2. This CDR3 region has 12 residues. Germline CDR1 LNHDA, CDR2 SQIVND (reference sequence). The J segment lost 8 bases and the V segment lost 8 bases, leaving 5 bases of the junction unmatched. Written as DNA, the CDR3 is TGTGCCAGTGCGCTAGCGGGTTATGAGCAGTTCTTC. It codes for CASALAGYEQFF.

The J gene is TRBJ2-7, the V gene TRBV5-1; no definite D call. Trimming pared 0 bases from V and 4 bases from J, leaving 8 bases between. The germline CDR1 and CDR2 sequences are SGHRS and YFSETQ. This CDR3 has 13 residues. The CDR3 bases are TGCGCCAGCAGCTTGGAGCCGGAATACGAGCAGTACTTC. Protein sequence: CASSLEPEYEQYF.

The chain recombines TRBV7-8 with TRBJ2-7; D ambiguous. This CDR3 has 15 amino acids. Trimming took off 0 bases at V and 2 bases at J, with 11 bases between the two ends. Germline V gene sequence: CDR1 SGHVS, CDR2 FQNEAQ. CDR3 sequence (DNA): TGTGCCAGCAGCTTAGCGCGGCAGACAACCTACGAGCAGTACTTC. Translating it yields CASSLARQTTYEQYF.

DNA of the CDR3: TGTGCCAGCAGCTCCGGGACAGGGTGGGATACGCAGTATTTT. This sequence encodes CASSSGTGWDTQYF. V gene TRBV5-6 combines with J gene TRBJ2-3, with 9 nucleotides matching TRBD1. V trimming: 3 bases; J trimming: 6 bases; junction bases outside the gene matches: 5. The CDR3 extends over 14 amino acids. The germline V gene has CDR1 SGHDT and CDR2 YYEEEE.

This clone was counted a few times. V and J are TRBV29-1 and TRBJ2-1; D uncertain. Trimming removed 3 bases from V and 7 bases from J, with 4 bases in between. The CDR3 is 10 residues long. Germline assignment: CDR1 SQVTM and CDR2 ANQGSEA. The CDR3 region is CSVDRNEQFF. DNA for the CDR3: TGCAGCGTTGATCGGAATGAGCAGTTCTTC.

The chain recombines TRBV5-6 with TRBJ2-1; D possibly corresponds to TRBD1 (5 bases). CDR3 size: 14 residues. Germline V gives CDR1 SGHDT, CDR2 YYEEEE. Trimming shortened V by 2 bases and J by 5 bases, and 11 bases separated the two germline ends. This CDR3 is CASSFMQGDNEQFF. CDR3 DNA: TGTGCCAGCAGCTTTATGCAAGGGGACAATGAGCAGTTCTTC. The full variable domain, in which reference TRBV5-6 and TRBJ2-1 provide the parts outside the CDR3, is DAGVTQSPTHLIKTRGQQVTLRCSPKSGHDTVSWYQQALGQGPQFIFQYYEEEERQRGNFPDRFSGHQFPNYSSELNVNALLLGDSALYLCASSFMQGDNEQFFGPGTRLTVL.

The chain combines TRBV19 with TRBJ2-3; 10 bases line up with TRBD2. Looked up from germline, CDR1 is LNHDA and CDR2 is SQIVND (reference sequence). This CDR3 spans 15 amino acids. The V gene end was trimmed by 6 bases and the J gene end by 3 bases; junction bases not matched to a gene: 6. CDR3 sequence: CASREAGGPTDTQYF. CDR3 nucleotide sequence: TGTGCCAGTAGGGAAGCGGGAGGGCCAACAGATACGCAGTATTTT.

Only one count was recorded for this clone. The rearrangement joins TRBV28 to TRBJ2-7; the D call may be TRBD1 or TRBD2 (6 bases each). CDR3 size: 14 residues. Trimming took off 3 bases at V and 1 base at J, with 10 bases between the two ends. Germline CDR1 MDHEN, CDR2 SYDVKM. The DNA for the CDR3 is TGTGCCAGCAGTTTCCAGGGGAGGTCCTACGAGCAGTACTTC. The encoded protein is CASSFQGRSYEQYF.

The chain is built from TRBV6-5 and TRBJ2-7, with 10 bases matching TRBD2. Germline CDR1 is MNHEY and CDR2 is SVGAGI. The V and J ends lost 0 bases and 13 bases, in that order; junction bases with no gene match: 12. The CDR3 length is 15 residues. The CDR3 DNA is TGTGCCAGCAGTTACTCTGGGGACAGCGGGAGGGCCCGTTACTTC. Translation gives CASSYSGDSGRARYF.

Turning to this clone: A read error may account for a junction end that differs from germline. The rearrangement links TRBV7-7 to TRBJ2-2, with no clear D. This CDR3 contains 15 residues. Germline V gene data show CDR1 as SSHAT and CDR2 as FNYEAQ (reference sequence). This CDR3 is CASTNGVANTGELFF. The CDR3, as DNA: TGTGCTAGCACCAATGGGGTTGCGAACACCGGGGAGCTGTTTTTT.

As for this clone: The junction departs from the called germline gene at one end, perhaps through a read error. The chain combines TRBV7-7 with TRBJ2-1; 10 bases agree with TRBD2. CDR1 is SSHAT, CDR2 FNYEAQ, per germline (reference sequence). The CDR3 extends over 14 amino acids. CDR3 region: CASSPRTSGNEQFF. The CDR3 region has the DNA TGTGCTAGCAGCCCCCGGACTAGCGGCAATGAGCAGTTCTTC.

The genes are TRBV6-5 and TRBJ2-3; no clear D gene. The CDR3 length is 13 residues. The germline V gene encodes CDR1 MNHEY and CDR2 SVGAGI. Trimming took off 8 bases at V and 5 bases at J, with 14 bases between the two ends. The CDR3 bases are TGTGCCAGCTGGTTGTCAGGTGGAGATACGCAGTATTTT. Amino acid sequence: CASWLSGGDTQYF.

The chain couples TRBV7-9 to TRBJ2-5, with 11 nucleotides matching TRBD2. This CDR3 comprises 15 residues. The V segment lost 7 bases and the J segment 3 bases; nucleotides outside the gene matches: 7. CDR1 is SEHNR, CDR2 FQNEAQ, per germline (reference sequence). CDR3 sequence: CASTQTSGTKETQYF. For the CDR3, the DNA is TGTGCCAGCACCCAGACTAGCGGGACAAAAGAGACCCAGTACTTC.

The chain combines TRBV18 with TRBJ2-5; D possibly corresponds to TRBD1 (6 bases). The V end was cut by 0 bases, the J end by 0 bases, with 17 bases between. Germline V gene lookup returns CDR1 KGHSH and CDR2 LQKENI. The CDR3 contains 18 residues. The DNA for the CDR3 is TGTGCCAGCTCACCACCGGTATCAGGACAGAATTACCAAGAGACCCAGTACTTC. Translating it yields CASSPPVSGQNYQETQYF.

The chain links TRBV11-1 to TRBJ2-3, with D perhaps matching TRBD2 (6 bases). This CDR3 contains 14 residues. Germline V gene sequence: CDR1 SGHAT, CDR2 FQDESV (reference sequence). Trimming removed 8 bases at V and 0 bases at J, with 12 bases between. The CDR3 sequence is CASGAGSSTDTQYF. CDR3 bases: TGTGCCAGCGGCGCGGGGTCTAGCACAGATACGCAGTATTTT.

The count of this clone is one. This chain links TRBV2 with TRBJ2-2, with 14 bases identical to TRBD2. V lost 5 bases to trimming and J lost 4 bases; unmatched junction nucleotides: 3. CDR1 is SNHLY and CDR2 is FYNNEI in the germline V gene. The CDR3 is made up of 16 amino acids. In DNA, the CDR3 is TGTGCCAGCAGTCCCGGACTAGCGGGAGGCACCGGGGAGCTGTTTTTT. Translation gives CASSPGLAGGTGELFF.

CDR3 coding DNA: TGTGCCAGCAGCTTAGGTGGGGGACCCCAAGAGACCCAGTACTTC. This encodes CASSLGGGPQETQYF. The genes are TRBV7-3 and TRBJ2-5; D tentatively fits TRBD1 or TRBD2 (5 bases each). The V gene's germline CDR1 is SGHTA and CDR2 FQGTGA. This CDR3 region has 15 residues. Trimming left V 2 bases short and J 1 base short, with 11 bases between.

The CDR3 coding sequence is TGTGCCAGCAGTTTAGGGGACAGGGGAAGCAATGAGCAGTTCTTC. This encodes CASSLGDRGSNEQFF. This sequence joins TRBV27 and TRBJ2-1; 10 bases agree with TRBD1. CDR3 length: 15 residues. The germline V gene has CDR1 MNHEY and CDR2 SMNVEV (reference sequence). The V gene end was trimmed by 2 bases and the J gene end by 6 bases; junction bases not matched to a gene: 4.

The CDR3 spells CASSEEINWANVLTF. In DNA form, the CDR3 reads TGTGCCAGCAGTGAAGAAATAAACTGGGCCAACGTCCTGACTTTC. V gene TRBV2 combines with J gene TRBJ2-6, with no clear D. Trimming removed 1 base from V and 5 bases from J, with 9 bases in between. Germline CDR1 SNHLY, CDR2 FYNNEI. The CDR3 is made up of 15 amino acids.

The chain links TRBV19 to TRBJ2-3; 9 bases are a match to TRBD2. The V gene's germline CDR1 is LNHDA and CDR2 SQIVND (reference sequence). V lost 5 bases, J lost 15 bases, and 12 bases stayed unmatched. The CDR3 length is 13 residues. This chain's CDR3 is CASSPQDRGGEYF. CDR3 sequence (DNA): TGTGCCAGTAGTCCCCAGGATCGCGGGGGGGAATATTTT.

V usage is TRBV7-8 and J usage is TRBJ2-7; TRBD1 aligns across 11 bases. Germline loops: CDR1 SGHVS, CDR2 FQNEAQ. The CDR3 covers 17 residues. Germline trimming cut 3 bases from V and 3 bases from J; bases unmatched to any gene: 10. The CDR3 DNA follows: TGTGCCAGCAGCTTTCTTCGACCGGGACAGGGGGGCTACGAGCAGTACTTC. It encodes CASSFLRPGQGGYEQYF.

J is TRBJ2-2 and V is TRBV5-1; 12 bases agree with TRBD1. Germline CDR1 is SGHRS and CDR2 is YFSETQ. The ends lost 3 bases at V and 2 bases at J; junction bases unmatched: 14. This CDR3 region has 20 residues. The CDR3 bases are TGCGCCAGCAGCTCCGCCGGGACAGGGGGCCGCTTGCTCAACACCGGGGAGCTGTTTTTT. It translates to CASSSAGTGGRLLNTGELFF.

This chain connects TRBV29-1 to TRBJ2-6; D is possibly TRBD1 or TRBD2 (5 bases each). There are 16 residues in the CDR3. Germline loops: CDR1 SQVTM, CDR2 ANQGSEA. The V and J ends lost 1 base and 4 bases respectively, with 14 bases between them. The CDR3: CSVEVGEAAGANVLTF. Here the CDR3 DNA reads TGCAGCGTTGAAGTAGGGGAAGCGGCCGGGGCCAACGTCCTGACTTTC. Together with reference TRBV29-1 and TRBJ2-6, the CDR3 gives the full variable domain: SAVISQKPSRDICQRGTSLTIQCQVDSQVTMMFWYRQQPGQSLTLIATANQGSEATYESGFVIDKFPISRPNLTFSTLTVSNMSPEDSSIYLCSVEVGEAAGANVLTFGAGSRLTVL.

By sample share, this clone is large. The chain carries TRBV7-9 and TRBJ2-1, with D hard to call. Germline CDR1 reads SEHNR; CDR2 reads FQNEAQ (reference sequence). The V end lost 1 base, the J end lost 7 bases, and 5 bases lay between the germline ends. The CDR3 has 12 residues. CDR3 coding DNA: TGTGCCAGCAGCTTAGAGTTGAATGAGCAGTTCTTC. Its translation: CASSLELNEQFF.

The CDR3 DNA reads TGTGCCAGCAGTGAGGGGGGGCAGGGCTCACCCCTCCACTTT. This gives the protein CASSEGGQGSPLHF. This chain joins TRBV5-3 and TRBJ1-6, with D perhaps matching TRBD1 (6 bases). TRBV5-3 belongs to the ORF category, with a function that is uncertain. The germline V and J ends were trimmed by 8 bases and 10 bases, with 19 bases remaining between them. The CDR3 is 14 amino acids.

The chain is built from TRBV5-1 and TRBJ1-1, with D perhaps matching TRBD1 (6 bases). V dropped 3 bases and J dropped 3 bases, with 12 bases sitting between them. This CDR3 is 14 amino acids long. Germline loops: CDR1 SGHRS, CDR2 YFSETQ. CDR3 loop: CASSSRGRDTEAFF. In nucleotides, the CDR3 is TGCGCCAGCAGCTCCAGGGGTAGGGACACTGAAGCTTTCTTT.

The CDR3 sequence: CASSPDRRNTGELFF. The CDR3, as DNA: TGTGCCAGCAGCCCCGACAGGAGGAACACCGGGGAGCTGTTTTTT. This rearrangement joins TRBV28 to TRBJ2-2; TRBD1 might be the D (6 bases). The CDR3 has 15 residues. V gave up 6 bases and J gave up 1 base, with 12 bases separating them. The germline V gene has CDR1 MDHEN and CDR2 SYDVKM.

The J gene is TRBJ1-3, the V gene TRBV4-1; D is unresolved. The CDR3 runs 15 residues. Trimming stripped 2 bases from V and 0 bases from J, with 8 bases between. CDR1 and CDR2 (germline): MGHRA, YSYEKL. CDR3 sequence (DNA): TGCGCCAGCAGCCAAACCGAAATCTCTGGAAACACCATATATTTT. Protein sequence: CASSQTEISGNTIYF.

The V and J genes are TRBV7-2 and TRBJ2-5, with a tentative D call TRBD1 (6 bases). The J call may be mistaken, given a closer DNA end match to TRBJ2-7. The germline CDR1 and CDR2 sequences are SGHTA and FQGNSA. The CDR3 is made up of 15 amino acids. CDR3 region: CASSPRTGSTYEQYF. In nucleotides, the CDR3 is TGTGCCAGCAGCCCTCGAACAGGGAGTACCTACGAGCAGTACTTC.